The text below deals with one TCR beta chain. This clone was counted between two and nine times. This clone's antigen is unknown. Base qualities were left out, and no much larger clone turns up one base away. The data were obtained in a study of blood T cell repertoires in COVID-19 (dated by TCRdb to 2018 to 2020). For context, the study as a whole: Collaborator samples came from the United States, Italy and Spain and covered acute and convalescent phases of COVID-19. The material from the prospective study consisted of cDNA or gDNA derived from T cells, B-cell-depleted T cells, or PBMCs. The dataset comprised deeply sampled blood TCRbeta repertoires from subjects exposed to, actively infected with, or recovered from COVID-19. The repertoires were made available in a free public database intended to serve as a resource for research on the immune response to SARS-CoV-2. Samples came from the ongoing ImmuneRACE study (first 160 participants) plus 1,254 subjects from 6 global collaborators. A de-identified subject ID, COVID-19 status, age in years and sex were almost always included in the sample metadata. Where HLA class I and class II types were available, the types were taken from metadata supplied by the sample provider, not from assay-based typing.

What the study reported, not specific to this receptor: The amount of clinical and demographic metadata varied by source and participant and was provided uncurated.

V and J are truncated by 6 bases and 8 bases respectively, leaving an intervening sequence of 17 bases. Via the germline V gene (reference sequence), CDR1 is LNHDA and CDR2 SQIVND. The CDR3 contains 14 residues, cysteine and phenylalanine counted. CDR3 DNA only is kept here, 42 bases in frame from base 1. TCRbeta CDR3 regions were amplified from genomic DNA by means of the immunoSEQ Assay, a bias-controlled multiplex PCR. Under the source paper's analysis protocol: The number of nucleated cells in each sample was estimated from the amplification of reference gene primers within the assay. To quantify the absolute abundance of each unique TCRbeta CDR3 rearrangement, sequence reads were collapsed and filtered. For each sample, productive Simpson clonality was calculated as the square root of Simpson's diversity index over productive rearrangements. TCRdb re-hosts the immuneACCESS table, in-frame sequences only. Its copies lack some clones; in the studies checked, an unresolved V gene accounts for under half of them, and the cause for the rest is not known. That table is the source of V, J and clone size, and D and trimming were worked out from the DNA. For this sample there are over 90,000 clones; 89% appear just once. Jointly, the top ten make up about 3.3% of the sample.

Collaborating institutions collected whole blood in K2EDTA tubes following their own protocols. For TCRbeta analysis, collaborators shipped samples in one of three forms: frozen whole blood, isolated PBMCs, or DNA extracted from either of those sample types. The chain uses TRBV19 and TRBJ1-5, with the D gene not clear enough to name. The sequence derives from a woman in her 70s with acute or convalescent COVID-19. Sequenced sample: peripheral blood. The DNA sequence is TGTGCCAGTAGATTCTGGTCTAATGAGGAGCCCCAGCATTTT. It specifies CASRFWSNEEPQHF.